The present TCR beta chain was sequenced within a study of vaccination and CD4 T cells after COVID-19. Study information: Collection of post-COVID samples occurred a median about 98 days after diagnosis, spanning a range of 35 to 161.

CDR1 is GTSNPN and CDR2 is SVGIG in the germline V gene (reference sequence). The CDR3 is 14 amino acids. V dropped 3 bases and J dropped 6 bases, with 16 bases sitting between them. Sequencing of cultured CD4+ T cell DNA used the Oncomine TCR Beta short-read assay. Genomic DNA was isolated from cultured CD4+ T cells. From the PCR reads, TCRdb called clonotypes with MiXCR, one entry per CDR3 protein. This table has around 6,600 distinct CDR3 sequences, 29% appearing once. There are a few counts of this clonotype. No antigen is known for it. The treatment was: approximately 9-day PBMC culture with coronavirus spike peptide pools or control peptides (ViraFEST assay). Those CD4+ T cells from the unexposed donor predate the COVID-19 pandemic (2011-2018). Testing used SARS-CoV-2 S/N and four cold-coronavirus spikes on unexposed-donor CD4+ T cells, cells permitting.

Sequencing input: CD4+ T cells from blood, cultured in vitro. This rearrangement joins TRBV30 to TRBJ2-3, with D perhaps TRBD2 (7 bases). This receptor was identified in a human donor in good health. CDR3 sequence reads: CAWRFAGAGDTQYF. In nucleotides, the CDR3 is TGTGCCTGGAGATTTGCGGGGGCGGGTGATACGCAGTATTTT.